This TCR beta chain was profiled in a study of PD-L1 blockade in urothelial cancer. Study at large: Anywhere from 0 to 3 prior chemotherapy regimens had been received by patients. T cell content in blood samples showed a median of about 140,000.

Germline CDR1 is MNHNY and CDR2 is SVGAGI (reference sequence). The CDR3 consists of 15 residues. The ends were cut back, 4 bases at V and 10 bases at J, with 19 bases in the middle. Assay: immunoSEQ multiplex PCR; the TCRdb copy retains only in-frame clones and omits some. Of approximately 100,000 clones in the sample, approximately 85% were seen once. Patient disease was locally advanced or metastatic urothelial carcinoma. V usage is TRBV6-6 and J usage is TRBJ1-4; the D gene is possibly TRBD1 (6 bases). The sample in question was PBMCs, obtained around atezolizumab (anti-PD-L1) treatment. The TCR was taken from a middle-aged man with urothelial cancer. The CDR3 region has the DNA TGTGCCAGCAGTTGGGTACTTTATAGAGGGGGAAAACTGTTTTTT. Protein sequence: CASSWVLYRGGKLFF.